The 5 T cell receptor beta chains below were found in one sample sequenced in a study of CD8+CD57+ T cells in acquired aplastic anemia. TCR beta VDJ and CDR3 profiles were obtained from a genomic DNA template. TCRdb recomputed calls from the reads with MiXCR, one row per CDR3 protein. Of about 180,000 distinct CDR3 sequences in the sample, 46% are singletons; the top ten hold around 3%. Sequencing input: sorted CD4+, CD8+, or CD8+CD57+ T cells (not recorded which) from PBMCs. The receptors originated from a human donor in good health.

This clonotype was detected only a few times. This chain links TRBV7-8 with TRBJ2-3, with 7 bases aligning to TRBD2. This CDR3 region has 15 residues. V shed 6 bases and J 2 bases; nucleotides not matched to a gene: 8. Germline CDR1 and CDR2: SGHVS and FQNEAQ. The chain's CDR3 is CASSTGLDDTDTQYF. The CDR3 nucleotides read TGTGCCAGCAGTACCGGACTAGACGACACAGATACGCAGTATTTT.

The chain combines TRBV15 with TRBJ1-2; perhaps TRBD1 as D (6 bases). Trimming shortened V by 4 bases and J by 8 bases, and 20 bases separated the two germline ends. Germline lookup yields CDR1 LNHNV and CDR2 YYDKDF (reference sequence). CDR3 size: 15 residues. The CDR3, as DNA: TGTGCCACCAGCACTCAACGGAACAGGGTGGTGGGCTACACCTTC. This encodes CATSTQRNRVVGYTF.

This clonotype was observed many times. This chain connects TRBV6-5 to TRBJ1-6, with D perhaps matching TRBD1 (5 bases). Between the trimmed V and J ends, which lost 0 bases and 9 bases, there was a span of 12 bases. CDR3 size: 15 residues. The germline V gene encodes CDR1 MNHEY and CDR2 SVGAGI. The CDR3 coding sequence is TGTGCCAGCAGTTACTCGGGGGGTACCGGTTCACCCCTCCACTTT. This translates into CASSYSGGTGSPLHF.

As to this clonotype: A much more abundant neighbour one base away suggests this may be a read error. The chain combines TRBV4-3 with TRBJ1-4; 7 nucleotides line up with TRBD1. This CDR3 comprises 15 residues. Germline CDR1 and CDR2: LGHNA and YSLEER. For the CDR3, the DNA is TGCGCCAGCAGCCTAGGGGGCGCGACTAATGAAGAACTGTTTTTT. Residues: CASSLGGATNEELFF.

The chain has TRBV29-1 and TRBJ2-3; D may correspond to TRBD1 or TRBD2 (5 bases each). This CDR3 has 14 amino acids. The V gene lost 7 bases and the J gene lost 8 bases, with 22 bases spanning the gap. Germline values: CDR1 SQVTM, CDR2 ANQGSEA. CDR3 coding DNA: TGCAGCGCCACTGGGGGTAACACAGTGGGTACGCAGTATTTT. This encodes CSATGGNTVGTQYF.